Each of the 18 T cell receptor beta chains below was sequenced from the same sample in a study of cytomegalovirus exposure and HLA in healthy donors. Using immunoSEQ multiplex PCR, the repertoire was profiled, and TCRdb retains in-frame clones only, with some absent. The data hold roughly 280,000 clones, with around 86% observed a single time. Sequencing used PBMCs. Receptors were obtained from a woman in her late teens or twenties in good health and CMV-seronegative.

This clone was found once. The V gene is TRBV5-4, the J gene TRBJ1-2; D remains ambiguous. This CDR3 region has 13 residues. Looked up from germline, CDR1 is SGHNT and CDR2 is YYREEE (reference sequence). V lost 3 bases and J 5 bases, leaving 11 bases between the germline ends. CDR3 region: CASSYPRRYGYTF. DNA of the CDR3: TGTGCCAGCAGCTATCCGCGAAGATATGGCTACACCTTC. The full variable domain, in which reference TRBV5-4 and TRBJ1-2 provide the parts outside the CDR3, is ETGVTQSPTHLIKTRGQQVTLRCSSQSGHNTVSWYQQALGQGPQFIFQYYREEENGRGNFPPRFSGLQFPNYSSELNVNALELDDSALYLCASSYPRRYGYTFGSGTRLTVV.

V and J are TRBV30 and TRBJ2-2; D unclear. Trimming cost V 0 bases and J 4 bases, with 6 bases left between them. CDR3 length: 13 residues. Germline assignment: CDR1 GTSNPN and CDR2 SVGIG (reference sequence). The CDR3 protein is CAWSVRVTGELFF. The CDR3 nucleotides are TGTGCCTGGAGTGTACGGGTCACCGGGGAGCTGTTTTTT.

This clone showed up just once. The chain recombines TRBV6-5 with TRBJ2-7; 8 bases match TRBD1. CDR3 size: 15 residues. Per the germline V gene, CDR1 is MNHEY and CDR2 is SVGAGI. The trim removed 0 bases at V and 5 bases at J, leaving 6 bases unmatched. CDR3 amino acids: CASSYSAGGRNEQYF. CDR3 sequence (DNA): TGTGCCAGCAGTTACTCCGCAGGGGGCAGAAACGAGCAGTACTTC.

The chain combines TRBV6-5 with TRBJ1-1, with D possibly matching TRBD1 (6 bases). The V end lost 5 bases, the J end lost 5 bases, and 9 bases lay between the germline ends. Looked up from germline, CDR1 is MNHEY and CDR2 is SVGAGI. The CDR3 runs to 12 residues. The CDR3 DNA sequence: TGTGCCAGCAGTGAACAGGGTACTGAAGCTTTCTTT. It specifies CASSEQGTEAFF.

The chain links TRBV6-5 to TRBJ2-1; TRBD1 agrees at 9 bases. The V gene's germline CDR1 is MNHEY and CDR2 SVGAGI. J gave up 7 bases and V 5 bases, and 9 bases lay outside the gene matches. The CDR3 covers 15 residues. CDR3 DNA sequence: TGTGCCAGCAGTCCTTTGGGACAGGGAAAAAATGAGCAGTTCTTC. Its protein product is CASSPLGQGKNEQFF.

The chain combines TRBV10-1 with TRBJ1-2; D unclear. CDR1 WNHNN and CDR2 SYGVQD come from the germline V gene (reference sequence). Trimming shortened V by 7 bases and J by 6 bases, and 9 bases separated the two germline ends. The CDR3 spans 11 residues. DNA for the CDR3: TGCGCCAGCATCGACTCCAATGGCTACACCTTC. Translation gives CASIDSNGYTF.

The chain joins TRBV6-6 to TRBJ2-1; 7 positions agree with TRBD2. Germline assignment: CDR1 MNHNY and CDR2 SVGAGI (reference sequence). Unmatched junction bases numbered 4, after V lost 5 bases and J lost 0 bases. The CDR3 extends over 15 amino acids. CDR3 sequence (DNA): TGTGCCAGCAGTGCTAGCGGACCCTCCTACAATGAGCAGTTCTTC. As protein: CASSASGPSYNEQFF.

This chain joins TRBV11-2 and TRBJ2-7; no clear D. V lost 1 base and J 2 bases, leaving 12 bases between the germline ends. This CDR3 has 15 amino acids. Germline V gives CDR1 SGHAT, CDR2 FQNNGV. In DNA form, the CDR3 reads TGTGCCAGCAGCTTAGTAACGGGTCCCCCCTACGAGCAGTACTTC. Amino acids: CASSLVTGPPYEQYF.

The gene calls are TRBV2 and TRBJ2-3, with 8 bases that match TRBD1. V lost 2 bases, J lost 4 bases, and 5 bases stayed unmatched. Germline assignment: CDR1 SNHLY and CDR2 FYNNEI. This CDR3 comprises 15 residues. CDR3: CASSEQGAGPDTQYF. DNA of the CDR3: TGTGCCAGCAGTGAACAGGGGGCAGGGCCAGATACGCAGTATTTT.

The V call is TRBV27, the J call TRBJ1-2; TRBD1 might be the D (5 bases). This CDR3 is built from 16 residues. Trimming removed 8 bases from V and 5 bases from J, with 24 bases in between. Germline V CDR1 and CDR2: MNHEY, SMNVEV (reference sequence). In DNA, the CDR3 is TGTGCCAGCGGAGGGGCTCACACTCTTTTGGGGTATGGCTACACCTTC. As protein: CASGGAHTLLGYGYTF.

The chain uses TRBV12-1 and TRBJ2-7; no DNA check was done on the table's D call, TRBD2. TRBV12-1 is a documented pseudogene. This CDR3 comprises 15 residues. In DNA, the CDR3 is TGTGCCAGCAGCTTTGGAGCCATAAGCTCCTACGAGCAGTACTTC. Amino acid sequence: CASSFGAISSYEQYF.

V and J are TRBV10-1 and TRBJ2-2; D is perhaps TRBD1 (5 bases). The CDR3 runs 16 residues. Germline assignment: CDR1 WNHNN and CDR2 SYGVQD (reference sequence). V shed 4 bases and J shed 1 base, with 13 bases lying between them. The CDR3 loop is CASSGWKTGNTGELFF. CDR3 in DNA: TGCGCCAGCAGTGGGTGGAAAACAGGGAACACCGGGGAGCTGTTTTTT.

The chain combines TRBV14 with TRBJ1-1; 7 bases are shared with TRBD1. J was trimmed by 7 bases and V by 3 bases; bases with no gene match: 8. CDR1 and CDR2 (germline): SGHDN, FVKESK. The CDR3 loop spans 14 amino acids. CDR3 protein: CASSQQEGAVEAFF. The DNA for the CDR3 is TGTGCCAGCAGCCAGCAGGAGGGGGCGGTTGAAGCTTTCTTT.

V usage is TRBV7-9 and J usage is TRBJ1-1; D uncertain. CDR1 and CDR2 from the germline V gene are SEHNR and FQNEAQ (reference sequence). This CDR3 spans 13 amino acids. V was cut by 5 bases and J by 0 bases, with 7 bases left in between. CDR3 bases: TGTGCCAGCAGCCCCACGGTGAACACTGAAGCTTTCTTT. It encodes CASSPTVNTEAFF.

This rearrangement joins TRBV5-1 to TRBJ1-2; TRBD1 agrees at 7 bases. J gave up 4 bases and V 6 bases, and 18 bases lay outside the gene matches. Germline loops: CDR1 SGHRS, CDR2 YFSETQ. This CDR3 comprises 17 residues. This CDR3 is CASTEATGALSAYGYTF. DNA for the CDR3: TGCGCCAGCACCGAAGCTACAGGGGCCCTCTCGGCCTATGGCTACACCTTC.

The chain has TRBV9 and TRBJ1-1; 8 nucleotides agree with TRBD1. The CDR3 runs 16 residues. With 3 bases clipped from V and 3 bases from J, the junction kept 10 bases outside the gene matches. CDR1 and CDR2 (germline): SGDLS, YYNGEE. The CDR3 nucleotides read TGTGCCAGCAGCGACAGTACCTCAGGGGGCGACACTGAAGCTTTCTTT. It translates to CASSDSTSGGDTEAFF.

V and J are TRBV7-2 and TRBJ2-1, with D perhaps matching TRBD2 (5 bases). Per the germline V gene, CDR1 is SGHTA and CDR2 is FQGNSA. V lost 5 bases and J 0 bases, leaving 11 bases between the germline ends. The CDR3 has 15 residues. CDR3 sequence (DNA): TGTGCCAGCAGCCTTGCGGGTTACTCCTACAATGAGCAGTTCTTC. This encodes CASSLAGYSYNEQFF. The complete variable domain, with remaining parts taken from reference TRBV7-2 and TRBJ2-1, reads GAGVSQSPSNKVTEKGKDVELRCDPISGHTALYWYRQSLGQGLEFLIYFQGNSAPDKSGLPSDRFSAERTGGSVSTLTIQRTQQEDSAVYLCASSLAGYSYNEQFFGPGTRLTVL.

As for this clone: The sample contains more than one DNA sequence encoding this CDR3. The chain uses TRBV5-1 and TRBJ1-5; 8 nucleotides align to TRBD1. The CDR3 extends over 14 amino acids. Trimming removed 4 bases from V and 4 bases from J; junction bases left unmatched: 4. The germline V gene encodes CDR1 SGHRS and CDR2 YFSETQ. The CDR3 nucleotides are TGCGCCAGCAGCCCGGGACAGGAAAATCAGCCCCAGCATTTT. Residues: CASSPGQENQPQHF.